The entry below gives a single T cell receptor (beta chain) sequence along with its context. The antigen this receptor binds is unknown. The input lacks base qualities; no much larger clone sits a single base away. This record belongs to a study of shared clonotypes between healthy human individuals (TCRdb year 2020). For context, the study as a whole: The cohort included a few men and a couple of women between 18 and 49 years of age. For each donor, CD4 naive and CD4 memory were each run on three plates, CD8 naive on two plates, and CD8 memory on one plate. To estimate repertoire size and how much clonotypes are shared between individuals, the study performed deep sequencing of blood TCR repertoires from a handful of healthy adults. Different laboratories and diverse techniques were used to prepare libraries and sequence TCR repertoires, to increase sequencing depth and limit assay-specific biases. Each donor's leukapheresis produced roughly between roughly 0.85 and 9.5 billion PBMCs. Study-wide findings and limitations: Larger estimated clonotype richness was generally found for naive subsets than for memory subsets. When a few donors were compared, the shared fraction of clonotypes was 5% to 6.5% for naive CD4, roughly 3.4% for naive CD8, roughly 2.3% for memory CD4, and approximately 0.4% for memory CD8. Pairwise subsampling led to the expectation that sequencing depth would affect the degree of clonotype sharing among donors. Sampling was restricted to blood, and TCR repertoires in tissue are likely to differ from TCR repertoires in blood. Even with the large sequencing depth, rarefaction of the sorted-subset datasets indicated that sequencing was incomplete. The small number of donors limited the genetic and exposure-history diversity represented. Compared with non-shared clonotypes, the clonotypes found in all four sorted-subset donors had higher generation probabilities.

CD8 naive samples were obtained by positive selection for CCR7 among CD45RO-negative cells, yielding a CD45RA+CCR7+ population from which TemRA cells were excluded. The donors were healthy, HIV-negative adults who had no recently reported acute infections or vaccinations. Only Caucasian adults living in Nashville, Tennessee, USA were represented among the donors. Blood was obtained by leukapheresis, after which PBMCs were separated by Ficoll-Histopaque density gradient centrifugation and cryopreserved in liquid nitrogen vapor phase. Purity and quantity of every magnetically sorted T cell population were checked by analytical flow cytometry. From each sorted fraction, genomic DNA was isolated and quantified by UV absorbance on a Nanodrop 2000c. Using the deep immunoSEQ assay, TCR CDR3 regions were amplified from genomic DNA by multiplex PCR. For each cell subset, the extracted genomic DNA was distributed evenly across all wells of several immunoSEQ 96-well plates, and each plate served as one replicate. For sorted subsets, approximately 200 ng of genomic DNA, equivalent to tens of thousands of T cell genomes, went into each replicate PCR. Purified libraries were quantified with a Qubit 3.0 fluorometer, sized on a Bioanalyzer 2100, and re-quantified with the KAPA Library Quantification kit. Every immunoSEQ 96-well plate was sequenced on a dedicated single-read 150-cycle Illumina NextSeq 550 flow cell. For the original study's pipeline: Because only junctional sequences without quality scores were contained in the immunoSEQ output, filtering matching that applied to full-length reads could not be performed. To assign V/J genes and CDR3, sequences were annotated against IMGT germline references using PyIR, a Python wrapper for IgBLAST v1.9. Reads were filtered out if the reads had weak V/J assignments (E-value above 1e-6), no CDR3, stop codons, out-of-frame junctions, or ambiguous translated residues. V3J clonotypes were defined as sequences sharing the same inferred V gene, J gene, and CDR3 amino acid sequence. Percentage overlap between repertoires was computed as shared unique clonotypes divided by the size of the smaller repertoire. Repertoire richness was assessed with RTK rarefaction, the Chao1 estimator, and Recon v2.1 estimates of unobserved clonotypes. Generation probabilities for all TCRbeta clonotypes obtained by the gDNA method from a few donors were computed using OLGA. The source is immuneACCESS, and TCRdb retained only in-frame sequences with V and J called. Part of the clones is not carried over; for the studies checked, unresolved V genes explain less than half of this, and the remainder is unexplained. That table is the source of V, J and clone size, and D and trimming were worked out from the DNA. The sample yields 800,000 to 950,000 clones; about 96% were counted once. The top ten clones comprise about 0.25% of the sample.

The sequence came from a man younger than 40 in good health. The sequencing input was naive CD8+ T cells sorted from blood. Per the publication, the cell subset or site label means: CD45RA+CCR7+.

The CDR3 loop reads CASSLGTSGRSPRRYEQYF. The DNA is as follows: TGCGCCAGCAGCTTGGGGACTAGCGGGAGGTCCCCTAGGCGCTACGAGCAGTACTTC. The sequence links TRBV5-1 to TRBJ2-7; the central 14 bases match TRBD2. Trimming removed 0 bases from V and 3 bases from J; the gene matches leave 11 bases unexplained. The CDR3 spans 19 residues, from the cysteine through the phenylalanine. Here the CDR3 DNA is all that survives: 57 bases in frame from base 1. The germline V gene sets CDR1 to SGHRS and CDR2 to YFSETQ.